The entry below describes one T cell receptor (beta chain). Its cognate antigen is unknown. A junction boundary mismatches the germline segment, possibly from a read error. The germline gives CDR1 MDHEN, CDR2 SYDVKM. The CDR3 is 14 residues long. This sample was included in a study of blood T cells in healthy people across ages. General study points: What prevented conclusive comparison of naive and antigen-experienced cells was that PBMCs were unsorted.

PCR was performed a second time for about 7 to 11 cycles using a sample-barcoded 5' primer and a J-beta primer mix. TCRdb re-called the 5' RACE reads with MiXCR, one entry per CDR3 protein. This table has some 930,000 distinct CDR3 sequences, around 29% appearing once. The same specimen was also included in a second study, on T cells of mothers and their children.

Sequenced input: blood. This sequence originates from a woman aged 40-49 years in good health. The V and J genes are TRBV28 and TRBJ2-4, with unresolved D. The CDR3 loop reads CASGLLASQNIQYF. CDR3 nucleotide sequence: TGTGCCAGCGGTTTATTGGCCAGTCAAAACATTCAGTACTTC.